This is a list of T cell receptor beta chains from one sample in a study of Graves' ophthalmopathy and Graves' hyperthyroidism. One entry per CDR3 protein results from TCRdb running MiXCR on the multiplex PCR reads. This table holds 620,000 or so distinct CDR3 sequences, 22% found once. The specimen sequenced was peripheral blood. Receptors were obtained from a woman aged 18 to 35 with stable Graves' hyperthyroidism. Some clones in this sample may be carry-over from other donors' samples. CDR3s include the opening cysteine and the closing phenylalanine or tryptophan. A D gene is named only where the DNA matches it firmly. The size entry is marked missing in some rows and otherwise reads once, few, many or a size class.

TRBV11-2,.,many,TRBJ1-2,CASSHQTRYGYTF,TGTGCCAGCAGCCACCAAACACGCTATGGCTACACCTTC
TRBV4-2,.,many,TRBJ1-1,CASSQDQTGSNEAFF,TGTGCCAGCAGCCAAGACCAGACAGGCTCCAATGAAGCTTTCTTT
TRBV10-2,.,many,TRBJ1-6,CASSDPGFSPLHF,TGCGCCAGCAGTGACCCGGGATTCTCACCCCTCCACTTT
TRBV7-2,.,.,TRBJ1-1,CASSWSPNTEAFF,TGTGCCAGCAGCTGGAGCCCGAACACTGAAGCTTTCTTT
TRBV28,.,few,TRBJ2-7,CASSLQQGSAYEQYF,TGTGCCAGCAGTTTACAACAGGGTTCGGCCTACGAGCAGTACTTC
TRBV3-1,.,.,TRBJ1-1,CASSRMPWGEGTEAFF,TGTGCCAGCAGCCGAATGCCATGGGGTGAGGGGACTGAAGCTTTCTTT
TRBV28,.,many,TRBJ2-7,CASNPGSSYEQYF,TGTGCCAGCAATCCGGGGAGCTCCTACGAGCAGTACTTC
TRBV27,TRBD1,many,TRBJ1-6,CASSSGTGLDSPLHF,TGTGCCAGCAGTTCCGGGACAGGGTTGGACTCACCCCTCCACTTT
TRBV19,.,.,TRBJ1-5,CASSIGPDRGSNQPQHF,TGTGCCAGTAGTATTGGGCCAGACCGGGGAAGCAATCAGCCCCAGCATTTT
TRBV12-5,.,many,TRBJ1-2,CASGSHPEAVNYGYTF,TGTGCTAGTGGTTCTCACCCCGAGGCGGTTAACTATGGCTACACCTTC
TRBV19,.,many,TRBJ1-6,CASRNRDRGDSPLHF,TGTGCCAGTAGAAACCGCGACAGAGGTGATTCACCCCTCCACTTT
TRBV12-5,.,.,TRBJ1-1,CASGPAETGTKDAFF,TGTGCTAGTGGGCCAGCTGAGACAGGCACTAAAGATGCTTTCTTT
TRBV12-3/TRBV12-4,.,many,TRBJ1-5,CASSPGLQGQPQHF,TGTGCCAGCAGCCCGGGGTTACAGGGCCAGCCCCAGCATTTT
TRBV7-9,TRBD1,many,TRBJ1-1,CASSLAQGAKTEAFF,TGTGCCAGCAGCTTAGCACAGGGGGCGAAAACTGAAGCTTTCTTT
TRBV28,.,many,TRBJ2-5,CASSSTGALETQYF,TGTGCCAGCAGTTCCACGGGGGCCCTGGAGACCCAGTACTTC
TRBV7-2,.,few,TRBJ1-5,CASSLVGELNQPQHF,TGTGCCAGCAGCTTAGTTGGGGAACTCAATCAGCCCCAGCATTTT
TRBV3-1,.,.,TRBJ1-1,CASSQGTRGTEAFF,TGTGCCAGCAGCCAAGGAACCAGGGGCACTGAAGCTTTCTTT
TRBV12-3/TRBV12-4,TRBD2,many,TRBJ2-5,CASSSLAGDLQETQYF,TGTGCCAGCAGTTCCCTAGCGGGGGATCTCCAAGAGACCCAGTACTTC
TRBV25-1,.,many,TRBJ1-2,CASSESPFGVRNGYTF,TGTGCCAGCAGTGAGAGTCCTTTTGGTGTTAGGAATGGCTACACCTTC
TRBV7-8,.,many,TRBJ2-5,CASRNLHQTQETQYF,TGTGCCAGCAGGAACCTCCACCAAACCCAAGAGACCCAGTACTTC
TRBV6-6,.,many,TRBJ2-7,CASIGGIPYEQYF,TGTGCCAGCATAGGCGGGATCCCCTACGAGCAGTACTTC
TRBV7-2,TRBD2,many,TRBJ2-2,CASSYASGTNTGELFF,TGTGCCAGCAGCTACGCTAGCGGGACGAACACCGGGGAGCTGTTTTTT
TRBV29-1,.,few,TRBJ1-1,CSGGAGTEAFF,TGCAGCGGGGGGGCGGGCACTGAAGCTTTCTTT
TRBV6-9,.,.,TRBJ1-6,CASSPRQQSSYNSPLHF,TGTGCCAGCAGTCCCCGACAGCAGAGCTCCTATAATTCACCCCTCCACTTT
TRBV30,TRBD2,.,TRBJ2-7,CAWGGRTYEQYF,TGTGCCTGGGGCGGGAGGACCTACGAGCAGTACTTC
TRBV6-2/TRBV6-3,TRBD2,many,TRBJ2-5,CASSSAGAWSETQYF,TGTGCCAGCAGCTCAGCGGGGGCTTGGTCGGAGACCCAGTACTTC
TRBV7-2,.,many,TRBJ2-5,CASSLAWDTASLVQETQYF,TGTGCCAGCAGCTTAGCGTGGGACACCGCCTCACTAGTACAAGAGACCCAGTACTTC
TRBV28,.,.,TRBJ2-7,CASSPDRDRQNSYEQYF,TGTGCCAGCAGCCCAGATCGGGACCGCCAAAATTCTTACGAGCAGTACTTC
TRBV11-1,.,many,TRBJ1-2,CASSIHDVRLALWGYTF,TGTGCCAGCAGCATTCACGATGTTCGACTTGCACTATGGGGCTACACCTTC
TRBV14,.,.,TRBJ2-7,CASSQDGVGFYEQYF,TGTGCCAGCAGCCAAGATGGGGTAGGGTTCTACGAGCAGTACTTC
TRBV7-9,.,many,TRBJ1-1,CASSLLQGGGTEAFF,TGTGCCAGCAGCTTACTACAGGGAGGGGGCACTGAAGCTTTCTTT
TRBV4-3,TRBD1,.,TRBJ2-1,CASSQAGGEVMGQFF,TGCGCCAGCAGCCAAGCAGGGGGCGAGGTAATGGGGCAGTTCTTC
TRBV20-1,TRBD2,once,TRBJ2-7,CSANPGTSGGSSYEQYF,TGCAGTGCCAACCCGGGGACTAGCGGGGGGAGCTCCTACGAGCAGTACTTC
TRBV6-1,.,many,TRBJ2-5,CASSELWSSF,TGTGCCAGCAGTGAATTGTGGAGTTCCTTC
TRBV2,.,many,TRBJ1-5,CASSEGRKCPAQHF,TGTGCCAGCAGTGAAGGTCGGAAGTGCCCGGCCCAGCATTTT
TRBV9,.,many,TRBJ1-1,CASSPPTGNTEAFF,TGTGCCAGCAGCCCCCCGACTGGGAACACTGAAGCTTTCTTT
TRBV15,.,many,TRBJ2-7,CATSRDRNEQYF,TGTGCCACCAGCAGAGATCGGAACGAGCAGTACTTC
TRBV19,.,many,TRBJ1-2,CASNREANYGYTF,TGTGCCAGTAACAGGGAAGCTAACTATGGCTACACCTTC
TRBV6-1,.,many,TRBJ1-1,CASINQDGSTEAFF,TGTGCCAGCATCAACCAGGATGGGAGCACTGAAGCTTTCTTT
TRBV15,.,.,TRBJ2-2,CATSRGSDTGELFF,TGTGCCACCAGCAGAGGGTCGGACACCGGGGAGCTGTTTTTT
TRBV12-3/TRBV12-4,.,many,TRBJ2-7,CASVGISYEQYF,TGTGCCAGCGTGGGGATCTCCTACGAGCAGTACTTC
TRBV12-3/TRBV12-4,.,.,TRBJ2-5,CASSLGRTPRLTQETQYF,TGTGCCAGCAGTTTGGGAAGGACTCCGCGACTTACTCAAGAGACCCAGTACTTC
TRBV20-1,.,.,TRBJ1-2,CSARDPSRDYGYTF,TGCAGTGCTAGAGATCCATCAAGGGACTATGGCTACACCTTC
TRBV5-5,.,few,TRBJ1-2,CASSGGPSRGYTF,TGTGCCAGCAGCGGCGGGCCCTCAAGGGGCTACACCTTC
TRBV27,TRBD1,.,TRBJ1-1,CASSWYQGAPTEAFF,TGTGCCAGCAGTTGGTACCAGGGGGCGCCCACTGAAGCTTTCTTT
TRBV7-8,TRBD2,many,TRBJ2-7,CASSYGLAGPYEQYF,TGTGCCAGCAGCTATGGACTAGCGGGGCCATACGAGCAGTACTTC
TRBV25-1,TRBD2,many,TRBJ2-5,CASSEFGGRQETQYF,TGTGCCAGCAGTGAATTCGGCGGGAGACAAGAGACCCAGTACTTC
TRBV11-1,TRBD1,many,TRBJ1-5,CASSLGDSGNNQPQHF,TGTGCCAGCAGCTTGGGGGACAGCGGAAATAATCAGCCCCAGCATTTT
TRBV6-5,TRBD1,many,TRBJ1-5,CASSYGGQGSSLKNQPQHF,TGTGCCAGCAGTTACGGGGGACAGGGGTCGTCCCTAAAGAATCAGCCCCAGCATTTT
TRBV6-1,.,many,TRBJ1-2,CASAEVPRGYGYTF,TGTGCCTCCGCTGAGGTTCCTAGGGGGTATGGCTACACCTTC
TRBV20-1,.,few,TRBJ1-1,CSAPDKYTEAFF,TGCAGTGCCCCCGACAAATACACTGAAGCTTTCTTT
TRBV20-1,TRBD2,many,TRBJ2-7,CSARDHLAGLYEQYF,TGCAGTGCTAGAGATCACCTAGCGGGCCTCTACGAGCAGTACTTC
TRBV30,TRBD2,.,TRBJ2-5,CAWPYPQRGGRETQYF,TGTGCCTGGCCCTACCCCCAGCGGGGGGGCCGGGAGACCCAGTACTTC
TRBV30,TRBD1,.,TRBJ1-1,CAWKGQGRENTEAFF,TGTGCCTGGAAGGGACAGGGAAGGGAGAACACTGAAGCTTTCTTT
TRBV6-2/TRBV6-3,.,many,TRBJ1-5,CASSYSKGNSNQPQHF,TGTGCCAGCAGTTACTCGAAAGGGAATAGCAATCAGCCCCAGCATTTT
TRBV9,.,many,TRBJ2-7,CASSVDLTYEQYF,TGTGCCAGCAGCGTAGATCTGACCTACGAGCAGTACTTC
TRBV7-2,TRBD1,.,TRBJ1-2,CASSTSTGNGYTF,TGTGCCAGCAGCACCTCGACAGGGAATGGCTACACCTTC
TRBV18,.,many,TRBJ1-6,CASSPLRASLSYNSPLHF,TGTGCCAGCTCACCACTCCGGGCCAGCCTCTCCTATAATTCACCCCTCCACTTT